This T cell receptor beta chain emerged from a study of regulatory T cells in long-lasting Graves disease. Assembly of TCR beta libraries relied on iRepertoire HTBI primers together with Arm-PCR of CDR3 regions. TCRdb used MiXCR to reprocess the multiplex PCR reads, holding one entry per CDR3 protein. The repertoire holds 310,000 or so distinct CDR3 sequences, with about 19% as singletons. Time point specified: persistent/refractory GD, antithyroid drugs over 5 years with positive TRAb. PBMC-extracted RNA yielded the TCR library. American Thyroid Association guidelines served as the basis for diagnosing Graves' disease. The V segment lost 7 bases and the J segment 4 bases; nucleotides outside the gene matches: 10. Germline V lookup: CDR1 SGDLS, CDR2 YYNGEE. This CDR3 has 15 amino acids.

J is TRBJ1-5 and V is TRBV9; 8 nucleotides agree with TRBD1. The sequence came from a female donor with Graves disease. The sequencing used peripheral blood mononuclear cells (PBMCs), collected when the disease was refractory, from a patient treated with antithyroid drugs. This CDR3 reads CASGSTGGVNQPQHF. The CDR3 bases are TGTGCCAGCGGATCAACAGGGGGAGTTAATCAGCCCCAGCATTTT.